The T cell receptor beta chain under discussion was sequenced for a study of CD8 T cells in ankylosing spondylitis. Study-level points and caveats: Blood of patients with ankylosing spondylitis appeared to be characterized by a TCR beta motif of about eight highly homologous variants. Matched ankylosing spondylitis synovial fluid reportedly showed significant enrichment of disease-linked clones. Earlier authors reported some of these motif variants in reactive arthritis synovial fluid and blood.

This clonotype was detected a few times. Its matching antigen is unknown. Using its own MiXCR run on the 5' RACE reads, TCRdb lists one record per CDR3 protein. This table has roughly 700,000 distinct CDR3 sequences, over 15% appearing once. The CDR3 has 15 residues. The V end lost 7 bases, the J end lost 4 bases, and 17 bases lay between the germline ends. The rearrangement links TRBV12-3 or TRBV12-4 to TRBJ2-1; D is perhaps TRBD2 (5 bases). The TCR sequence derives from a male donor with ankylosing spondylitis. The source material was blood, either unsorted or a sorted T cell fraction (not recorded which). The CDR3 spells CASMTTQTLYNEQFF. CDR3 DNA sequence: TGTGCCAGCATGACTACCCAAACTCTTTACAATGAGCAGTTCTTC.